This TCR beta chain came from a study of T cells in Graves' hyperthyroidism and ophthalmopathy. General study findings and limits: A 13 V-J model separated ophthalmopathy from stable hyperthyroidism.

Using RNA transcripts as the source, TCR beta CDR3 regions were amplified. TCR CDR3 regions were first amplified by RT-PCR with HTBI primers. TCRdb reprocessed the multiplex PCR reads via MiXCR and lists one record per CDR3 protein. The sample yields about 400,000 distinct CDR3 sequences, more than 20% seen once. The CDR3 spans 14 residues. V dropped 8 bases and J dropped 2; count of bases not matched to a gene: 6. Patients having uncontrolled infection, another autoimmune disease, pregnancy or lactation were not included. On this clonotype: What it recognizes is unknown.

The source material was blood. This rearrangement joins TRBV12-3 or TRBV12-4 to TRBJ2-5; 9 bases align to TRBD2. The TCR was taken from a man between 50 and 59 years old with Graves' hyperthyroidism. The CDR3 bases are TGTGCCAGCGCGACTAGCGGTGGACAAGAGACCCAGTACTTC. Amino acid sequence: CASATSGGQETQYF.